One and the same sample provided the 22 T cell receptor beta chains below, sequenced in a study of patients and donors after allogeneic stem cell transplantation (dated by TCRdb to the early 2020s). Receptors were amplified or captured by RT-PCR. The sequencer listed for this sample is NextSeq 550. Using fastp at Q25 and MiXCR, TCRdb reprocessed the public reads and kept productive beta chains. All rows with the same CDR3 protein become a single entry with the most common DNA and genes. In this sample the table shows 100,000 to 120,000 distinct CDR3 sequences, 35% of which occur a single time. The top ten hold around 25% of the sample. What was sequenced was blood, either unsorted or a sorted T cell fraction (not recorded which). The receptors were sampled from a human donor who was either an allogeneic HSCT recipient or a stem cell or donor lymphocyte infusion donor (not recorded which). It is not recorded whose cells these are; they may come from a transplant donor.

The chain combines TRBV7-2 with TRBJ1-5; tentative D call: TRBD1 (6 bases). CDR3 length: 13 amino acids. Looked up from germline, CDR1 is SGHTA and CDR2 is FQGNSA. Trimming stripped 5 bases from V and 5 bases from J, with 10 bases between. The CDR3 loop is CASSPGQYQPQHF. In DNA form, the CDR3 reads TGTGCCAGCAGCCCGGGACAATATCAGCCCCAGCATTTT. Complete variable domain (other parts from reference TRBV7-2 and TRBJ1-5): GAGVSQSPSNKVTEKGKDVELRCDPISGHTALYWYRQSLGQGLEFLIYFQGNSAPDKSGLPSDRFSAERTGGSVSTLTIQRTQQEDSAVYLCASSPGQYQPQHFGDGTRLSIL.

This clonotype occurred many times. The CDR3 here is CASTEWETGNTIYF. The CDR3 DNA sequence: TGTGCCAGCACCGAGTGGGAAACTGGAAACACCATATATTTT. The chain joins TRBV12-3 or TRBV12-4 to TRBJ1-3; D unclear. Trimming removed 7 bases from V and 2 bases from J, with 12 bases in between. CDR3 length: 14 amino acids.

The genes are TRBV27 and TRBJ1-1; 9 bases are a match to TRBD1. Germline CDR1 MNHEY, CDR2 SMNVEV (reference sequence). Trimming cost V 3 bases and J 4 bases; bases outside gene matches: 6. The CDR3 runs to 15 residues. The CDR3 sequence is CASSLYRDRATEAFF. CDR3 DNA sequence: TGTGCCAGCAGTTTGTACCGGGACAGGGCCACTGAAGCTTTCTTT.

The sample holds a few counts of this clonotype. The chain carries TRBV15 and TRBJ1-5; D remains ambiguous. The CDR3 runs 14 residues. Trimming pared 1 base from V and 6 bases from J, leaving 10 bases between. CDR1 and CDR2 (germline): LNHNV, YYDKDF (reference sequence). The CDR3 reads CATSRAREGQPQHF. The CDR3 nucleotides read TGTGCCACCAGCAGAGCACGGGAGGGTCAGCCCCAGCATTTT.

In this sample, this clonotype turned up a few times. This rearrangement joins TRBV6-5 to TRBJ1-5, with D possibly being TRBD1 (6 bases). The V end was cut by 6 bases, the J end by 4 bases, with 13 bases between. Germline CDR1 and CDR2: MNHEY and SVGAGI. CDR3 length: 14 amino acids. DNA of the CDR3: TGTGCCAGCAGGAAGGGGGGCCCGAATCAGCCCCAGCATTTT. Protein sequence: CASRKGGPNQPQHF.

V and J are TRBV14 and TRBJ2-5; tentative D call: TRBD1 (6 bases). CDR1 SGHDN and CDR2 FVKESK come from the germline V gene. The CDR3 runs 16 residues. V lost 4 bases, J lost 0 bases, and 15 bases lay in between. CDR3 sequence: CASSRLKGHNQETQYF. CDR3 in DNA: TGTGCCAGCAGCCGACTTAAGGGACACAACCAAGAGACCCAGTACTTC. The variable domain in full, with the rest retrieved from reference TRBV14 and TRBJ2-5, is EAGVTQFPSHSVIEKGQTVTLRCDPISGHDNLYWYRRVMGKEIKFLLHFVKESKQDESGMPNNRFLAERTGGTYSTLKVQPAELEDSGVYFCASSRLKGHNQETQYFGPGTRLLVL.

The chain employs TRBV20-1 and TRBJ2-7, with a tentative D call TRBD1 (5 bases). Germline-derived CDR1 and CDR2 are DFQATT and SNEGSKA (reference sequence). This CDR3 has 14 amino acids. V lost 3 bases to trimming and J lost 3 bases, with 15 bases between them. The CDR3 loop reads CSARDPRASYEQYF. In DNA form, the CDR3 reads TGCAGTGCTAGGGATCCCAGGGCCAGCTACGAGCAGTACTTC.

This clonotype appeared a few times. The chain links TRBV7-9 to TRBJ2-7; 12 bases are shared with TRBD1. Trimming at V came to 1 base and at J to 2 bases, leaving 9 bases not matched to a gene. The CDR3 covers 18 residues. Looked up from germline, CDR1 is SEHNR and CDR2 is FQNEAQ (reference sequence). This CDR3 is CASSLVPTRDRGPYEQYF. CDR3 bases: TGTGCCAGCAGCTTAGTTCCCACCAGGGACAGGGGGCCCTACGAGCAGTACTTC.

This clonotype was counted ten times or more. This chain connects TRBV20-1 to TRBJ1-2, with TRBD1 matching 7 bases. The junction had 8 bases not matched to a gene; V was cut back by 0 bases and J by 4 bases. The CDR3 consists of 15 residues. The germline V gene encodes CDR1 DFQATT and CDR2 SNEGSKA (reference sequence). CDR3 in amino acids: CSARDPQGRGYGYTF. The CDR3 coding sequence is TGCAGTGCTAGAGATCCACAGGGGAGGGGCTATGGCTACACCTTC.

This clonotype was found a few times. CDR3 sequence (DNA): TGCAGCGTTGAGTGGGGCCAAGAGACCCAGTACTTC. This translates into CSVEWGQETQYF. V gene TRBV29-1 combines with J gene TRBJ2-5, with D unclear. The CDR3 is 12 amino acids. From germline, CDR1 is SQVTM and CDR2 ANQGSEA. V lost 3 bases to trimming and J lost 1 base, with 6 bases between them.

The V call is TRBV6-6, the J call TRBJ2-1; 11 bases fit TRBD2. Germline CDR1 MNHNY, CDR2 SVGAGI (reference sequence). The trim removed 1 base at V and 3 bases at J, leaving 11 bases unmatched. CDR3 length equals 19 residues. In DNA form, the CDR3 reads TGTGCCAGCAGTTACTGGCTAGCGGGAGGATCAAGTTTCTACAATGAGCAGTTCTTC. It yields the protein CASSYWLAGGSSFYNEQFF.

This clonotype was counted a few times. The CDR3 is CSVGQVLTDTQYF. Written as DNA, the CDR3 is TGCAGCGTTGGTCAGGTACTCACAGATACGCAGTATTTT. The J gene is TRBJ2-3, the V gene TRBV29-1; unclear D gene. The CDR3 runs 13 residues. Trimming left V 4 bases short and J 2 bases short, with 10 bases between. The germline CDR1 and CDR2 sequences are SQVTM and ANQGSEA.

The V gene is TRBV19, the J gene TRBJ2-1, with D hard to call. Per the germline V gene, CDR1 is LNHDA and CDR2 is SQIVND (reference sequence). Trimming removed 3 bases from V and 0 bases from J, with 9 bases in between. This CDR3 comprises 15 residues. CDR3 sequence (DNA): TGTGCCAGTAGTATCGGGTTCTTCTCCTACAATGAGCAGTTCTTC. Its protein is CASSIGFFSYNEQFF.

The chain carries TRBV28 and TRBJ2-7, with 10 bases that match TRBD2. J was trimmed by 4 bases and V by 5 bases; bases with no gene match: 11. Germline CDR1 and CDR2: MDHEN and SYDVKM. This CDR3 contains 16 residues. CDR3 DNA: TGTGCCAGCAGTGAACTCCTAGCGGGAGTAAAGTACGAGCAGTACTTC. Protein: CASSELLAGVKYEQYF.

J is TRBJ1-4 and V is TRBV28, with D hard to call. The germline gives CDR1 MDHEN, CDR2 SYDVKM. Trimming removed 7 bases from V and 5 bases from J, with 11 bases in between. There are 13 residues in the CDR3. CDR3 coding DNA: TGTGCCAGCAATCACAAGTGGAATGAAAAACTGTTTTTT. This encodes CASNHKWNEKLFF.

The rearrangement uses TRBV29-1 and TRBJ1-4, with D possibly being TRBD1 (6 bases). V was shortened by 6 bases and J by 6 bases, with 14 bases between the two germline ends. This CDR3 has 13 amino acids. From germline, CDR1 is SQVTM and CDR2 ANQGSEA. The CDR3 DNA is TGCAGCGTCCGCGGGACACCCTATGAAAAACTGTTTTTT. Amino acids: CSVRGTPYEKLFF.

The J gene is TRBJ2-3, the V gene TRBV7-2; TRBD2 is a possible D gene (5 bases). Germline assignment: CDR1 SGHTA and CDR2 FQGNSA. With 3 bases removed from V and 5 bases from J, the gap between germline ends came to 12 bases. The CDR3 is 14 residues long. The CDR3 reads CASSFLFAGDTQYF. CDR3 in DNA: TGTGCCAGCAGCTTCCTCTTTGCGGGAGATACGCAGTATTTT.

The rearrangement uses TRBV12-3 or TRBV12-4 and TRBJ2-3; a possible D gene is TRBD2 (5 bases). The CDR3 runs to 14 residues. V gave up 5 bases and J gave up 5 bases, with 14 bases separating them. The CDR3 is CASSQIPGLDTQYF. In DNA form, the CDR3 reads TGTGCCAGCAGTCAGATCCCCGGACTAGATACGCAGTATTTT.

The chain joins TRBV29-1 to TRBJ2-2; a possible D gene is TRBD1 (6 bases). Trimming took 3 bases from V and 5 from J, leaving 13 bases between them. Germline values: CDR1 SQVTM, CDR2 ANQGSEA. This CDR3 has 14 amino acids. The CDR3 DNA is TGCAGCGTTGAGGTGGCAGGGGCAACCGGGGAGCTGTTTTTT. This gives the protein CSVEVAGATGELFF.

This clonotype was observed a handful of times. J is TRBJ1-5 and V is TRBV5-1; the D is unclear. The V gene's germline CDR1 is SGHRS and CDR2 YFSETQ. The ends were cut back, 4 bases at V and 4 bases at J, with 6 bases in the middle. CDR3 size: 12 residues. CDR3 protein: CASSGRNQPQHF. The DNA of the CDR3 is TGCGCCAGCAGCGGGAGGAATCAGCCCCAGCATTTT.

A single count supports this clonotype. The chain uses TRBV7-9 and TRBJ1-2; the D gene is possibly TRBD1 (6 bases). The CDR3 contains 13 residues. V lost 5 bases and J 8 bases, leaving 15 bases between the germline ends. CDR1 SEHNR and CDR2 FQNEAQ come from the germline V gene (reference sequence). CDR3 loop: CASSPRQVWGYTF. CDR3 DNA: TGTGCCAGCAGCCCTAGACAGGTTTGGGGCTACACCTTC.

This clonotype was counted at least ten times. CDR3 in DNA: TGCAGCGTATCCATATCGGGGCCCTATGGCTACACCTTC. Amino acids: CSVSISGPYGYTF. The chain is built from TRBV29-1 and TRBJ1-2; the D gene is possibly TRBD1 (5 bases). The ends were cut back, 6 bases at V and 4 bases at J, with 15 bases in the middle. Germline CDR1 reads SQVTM; CDR2 reads ANQGSEA. The CDR3 is 13 residues long.